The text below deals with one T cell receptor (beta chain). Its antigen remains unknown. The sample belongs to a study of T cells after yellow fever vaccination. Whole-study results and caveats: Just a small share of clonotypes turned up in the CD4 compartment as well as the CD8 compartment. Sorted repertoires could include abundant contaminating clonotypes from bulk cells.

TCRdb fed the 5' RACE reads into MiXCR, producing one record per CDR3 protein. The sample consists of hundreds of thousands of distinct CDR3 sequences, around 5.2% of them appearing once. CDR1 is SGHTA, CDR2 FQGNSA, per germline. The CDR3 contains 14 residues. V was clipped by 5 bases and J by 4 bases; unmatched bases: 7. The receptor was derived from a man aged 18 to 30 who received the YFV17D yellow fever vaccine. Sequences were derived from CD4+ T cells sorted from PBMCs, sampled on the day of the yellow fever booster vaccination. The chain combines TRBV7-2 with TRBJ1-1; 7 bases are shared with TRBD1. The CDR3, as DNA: TGTGCCAGCAGCAAGCGACAGGGAAGCACTGAAGCTTTCTTT. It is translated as CASSKRQGSTEAFF.